This TCR beta chain was observed in a study of OX40 agonist ivuxolimab in advanced cancers. Produced via immunoSEQ multiplex PCR; TCRdb's table is partial and in-frame only. The sample holds 15,000 to 20,000 clones, over 90% seen once. This clone is a singleton in its sample. The CDR3 totals 14 residues. The V end lost 2 bases, the J end lost 2 bases, and 10 bases lay between the germline ends. Germline lookup yields CDR1 SGHDT and CDR2 YYEEEE. Sample: CD4+ or CD8+ T cells sorted from blood, taken in a trial of the OX40 agonist ivuxolimab. The rearrangement joins TRBV5-6 to TRBJ1-2, with D possibly matching TRBD1 (5 bases). The sequence derives from an adult with an advanced solid tumor such as melanoma, head and neck, liver or kidney cancer. The CDR3 nucleotides read TGTGCCAGCAGCTTTAGGGGCCAGAACTATGGCTACACCTTC. Translating it yields CASSFRGQNYGYTF.